This is a list of T cell receptor beta chains from one sample in a study of blood T cell repertoires in COVID-19. Here immunoSEQ multiplex PCR was the method, and the copy in TCRdb shows in-frame clones only, minus some. The profile covers 150,000 to 200,000 clones, with about 83% appearing a single time and 8.1% taken by the ten largest. The specimen was peripheral blood. The receptor source for this set is a man aged 60 to 69 with acute or convalescent COVID-19. The CDR3 runs from the conserved cysteine through the conserved F or W. Each record gives: D gene, J gene, clone size, V gene, CDR3 DNA, CDR3 protein. The D gene is left open where the match is weak. The size field is filled for only some rows; it gives once, few, many or a size class.

D: -
J: TRBJ2-3
size: -
V: TRBV5-1
DNA: TGCGCCAGCAGCTTGAACAGGGCTAGAGATACGCAGTATTTT
CDR3: CASSLNRARDTQYF

D: TRBD1
J: TRBJ2-7
size: -
V: TRBV3-1/TRBV3-2
DNA: TGTGCCAGCAGCCAAGTCGGGGACAGGGGCGCCGAGCAGTACTTC
CDR3: CASSQVGDRGAEQYF

D: TRBD1
J: TRBJ1-1
size: -
V: TRBV4-2
DNA: TGTGCCAGCAGCCAATCAACAGGGACAGGGACGAGCACTGAAGCTTTCTTT
CDR3: CASSQSTGTGTSTEAFF

D: -
J: TRBJ2-7
size: -
V: TRBV3-1/TRBV3-2
DNA: TGTGCCAGCAGCCATTCAGGCCAGAGCTCCTACGAGCAGTACTTC
CDR3: CASSHSGQSSYEQYF

D: -
J: TRBJ2-7
size: -
V: TRBV9
DNA: TGTGCCAGCAGCGTAGGGTGGGGCAGGGCCTACGAGCAGTACTTC
CDR3: CASSVGWGRAYEQYF

D: -
J: TRBJ2-3
size: -
V: TRBV9
DNA: TGTGCCAGCAGCGTAGAGGACGGGGTGGGCACAGATACGCAGTATTTT
CDR3: CASSVEDGVGTDTQYF

D: -
J: TRBJ2-7
size: once
V: TRBV19
DNA: TGTGCCAGTAGACTGGACAGTGTCGGCGAGCAGTACTTC
CDR3: CASRLDSVGEQYF

D: -
J: TRBJ1-2
size: -
V: TRBV6-5
DNA: TGTGCCAGCAGTTCCTCGACCGTTACGGGTGGCTACACCTTC
CDR3: CASSSSTVTGGYTF

D: TRBD1
J: TRBJ1-2
size: -
V: TRBV6-6
DNA: TGTGCCAGCAGTTACTCGGGACAGGGGGCGGGAGGCTACACCTTC
CDR3: CASSYSGQGAGGYTF

D: -
J: TRBJ1-1
size: -
V: TRBV6-5
DNA: TGTGCCAGCAGTTATGAGGGACTCTCTGAAGCTTTCTTT
CDR3: CASSYEGLSEAFF

D: TRBD1
J: TRBJ1-2
size: few
V: TRBV4-1
DNA: TGCGCCAGCGGAGGGACAGGGTCCTATGGCTACACCTTC
CDR3: CASGGTGSYGYTF

D: TRBD1
J: TRBJ1-2
size: -
V: TRBV7-9
DNA: TGTGCCAGCAGCCTAAAATCCGGGACAGGGGACGGCTACACCTTC
CDR3: CASSLKSGTGDGYTF

D: -
J: TRBJ2-7
size: -
V: TRBV6-5
DNA: TGTGCCAGCAGTTACTCGTACTATACCTACGAGCAGTACTTC
CDR3: CASSYSYYTYEQYF

D: -
J: TRBJ2-2
size: -
V: TRBV30
DNA: TGTGCCTGGAGGCGGCAGAACACCGGGGAGCTGTTTTTT
CDR3: CAWRRQNTGELFF

D: -
J: TRBJ1-1
size: -
V: TRBV12-3/TRBV12-4
DNA: TGTGCCAGCAGTTTTTGGAAACAGCAAGCTTTCTTT
CDR3: CASSFWKQQAFF

D: -
J: TRBJ1-1
size: -
V: TRBV2
DNA: TGTGCCAGCAGTGAAGCGCGCAGGGTTACGAACACTGAAGCTTTCTTT
CDR3: CASSEARRVTNTEAFF

D: TRBD1
J: TRBJ2-2
size: -
V: TRBV27
DNA: TGTGCCAGCAGTTTATCCGGACAGGCGAACACCGGGGAGCTGTTTTTT
CDR3: CASSLSGQANTGELFF

D: -
J: TRBJ2-7
size: -
V: TRBV29-1
DNA: TGCAGCGTCCACAACCCCACGGGCAGGGAGGCCGAGCAGTACTTC
CDR3: CSVHNPTGREAEQYF

D: -
J: TRBJ1-5
size: many
V: TRBV6-5
DNA: TGTGCCAGCAGTTACGACAGATACCTTACTCAGCCCCAGCATTTT
CDR3: CASSYDRYLTQPQHF

D: TRBD2
J: TRBJ2-1
size: -
V: TRBV5-1
DNA: TGCGCCAGCAGCTCAAGTAGCGGGGGTGAGCAGTTCTTC
CDR3: CASSSSSGGEQFF

D: -
J: TRBJ2-4
size: -
V: TRBV19
DNA: TGTGCCAGTAGTATAGCCTCTTCGACAGGAGCCAAAAACATTCAGTACTTC
CDR3: CASSIASSTGAKNIQYF

D: TRBD2
J: TRBJ2-5
size: -
V: TRBV7-2
DNA: TGTGCCAGCAGCTTTGGGCTAGCGGGGGAAACCCAAGAGACCCAGTACTTC
CDR3: CASSFGLAGETQETQYF

D: -
J: TRBJ2-1
size: -
V: TRBV9
DNA: TGTGCCAGCAGCGTACGAGACAGCCGCTCCTACAATGAGCAGTTCTTC
CDR3: CASSVRDSRSYNEQFF

D: -
J: TRBJ1-1
size: -
V: TRBV19
DNA: TGTGCCAGTAGTTCTTCCCGGGGACTACCAAACACTGAAGCTTTCTTT
CDR3: CASSSSRGLPNTEAFF

D: TRBD1
J: TRBJ1-5
size: once
V: TRBV28
DNA: TGTGCCAGCAGTTTCCTGGGACAGACCAGCAATCAGCCCCAGCATTTT
CDR3: CASSFLGQTSNQPQHF

D: TRBD1
J: TRBJ2-7
size: -
V: TRBV7-2
DNA: TGTGCCAGCAGCTTAGCGGGACAGGTGGCCTACGAGCAGTACTTC
CDR3: CASSLAGQVAYEQYF

D: -
J: TRBJ2-7
size: -
V: TRBV4-1
DNA: TGCGCCAGCAGCCAAGGTCCCAGCGGCATGATTTTAGAGCAGTACTTC
CDR3: CASSQGPSGMILEQYF

D: -
J: TRBJ2-1
size: -
V: TRBV2
DNA: TGTGCCAGCAGTGAAGCGCTTCAGGGTAATGAGCAGTTCTTC
CDR3: CASSEALQGNEQFF

D: -
J: TRBJ1-5
size: -
V: TRBV19
DNA: TGTGCCAGTAGTAACAGATACAATCAGCCCCAGCATTTT
CDR3: CASSNRYNQPQHF

D: -
J: TRBJ2-6
size: -
V: TRBV9
DNA: TGTGCCAGCAGCGTACAGGGCTCTGGGGCCAACGTCCTGACTTTC
CDR3: CASSVQGSGANVLTF

D: -
J: TRBJ1-1
size: -
V: TRBV29-1
DNA: TGCAGCGTTGCACCCAGATCCATGAACACTGAAGCTTTCTTT
CDR3: CSVAPRSMNTEAFF

D: TRBD2
J: TRBJ2-3
size: -
V: TRBV11-2
DNA: TGTGCCAGCAGCTTAGGAGCGGGGGGGATAAATACGCAGTATTTT
CDR3: CASSLGAGGINTQYF

D: TRBD1
J: TRBJ1-3
size: many
V: TRBV4-2
DNA: TGTGCCAGCAGCCAACACCCCGACACTGACAGGGCAGCAGGAAACACCATATATTTT
CDR3: CASSQHPDTDRAAGNTIYF

D: -
J: TRBJ2-2
size: -
V: TRBV2
DNA: TGTGCCAGCAGTGGACTGACAGGCGGGGAGCTGTTTTTT
CDR3: CASSGLTGGELFF

D: TRBD2
J: TRBJ2-3
size: once
V: TRBV3-1/TRBV3-2
DNA: TGTGCCAGCAGCCCCGGGGGGGCCCCAAGCACAGATACGCAGTATTTT
CDR3: CASSPGGAPSTDTQYF

D: -
J: TRBJ1-2
size: -
V: TRBV7-6
DNA: TGTGCCAGCAGCTGGACTACTGAGAACTATGGCTACACCTTC
CDR3: CASSWTTENYGYTF

D: TRBD2
J: TRBJ2-1
size: -
V: TRBV28
DNA: TGTGCCAGCAGCCACAGTAGACTAGCGGGGGAATACAATGAGCAGTTCTTC
CDR3: CASSHSRLAGEYNEQFF

D: -
J: TRBJ2-2
size: -
V: TRBV6-5
DNA: TGTGCCAGCAGCCACACAGGGCGAAGTATCGGGGAGCTGTTTTTT
CDR3: CASSHTGRSIGELFF

D: -
J: TRBJ1-2
size: medium-sized
V: TRBV4-1
DNA: TGCGCCAGCAGCCAATCCGGGGAAGCTGGCTATGGCTACACCTTC
CDR3: CASSQSGEAGYGYTF

D: -
J: TRBJ2-5
size: -
V: TRBV4-2
DNA: TGTGCCAGCAGCCAAGTTTCCTTCGGGGGAGAGACCCAGTACTTC
CDR3: CASSQVSFGGETQYF

D: TRBD1
J: TRBJ2-2
size: once
V: TRBV29-1
DNA: TGCGGAACCGGGACAGGGCGAACCGGGGAGCTGTTTTTT
CDR3: CGTGTGRTGELFF

D: -
J: TRBJ1-2
size: -
V: TRBV19
DNA: TGTGCCAGTAGTTTCTCCAGGGGTGGCTATGGCTACACCTTC
CDR3: CASSFSRGGYGYTF

D: -
J: TRBJ2-2
size: -
V: TRBV4-3
DNA: TGCGCCAGCAGCTCGGGAGTCGAGGGCACCGGGGAGCTGTTTTTT
CDR3: CASSSGVEGTGELFF

D: -
J: TRBJ1-5
size: -
V: TRBV19
DNA: TGTGCCAGTAGTATTGGCAGGGATCAGCCCCAGCATTTT
CDR3: CASSIGRDQPQHF

D: -
J: TRBJ2-1
size: -
V: TRBV6-5
DNA: TGTGCCAGCAGTTACTCGACTGAGGGTCCCTACAATGAGCAGTTCTTC
CDR3: CASSYSTEGPYNEQFF

D: -
J: TRBJ2-7
size: once
V: TRBV28
DNA: TGTGCCATCACGGACGGGAGCTCCTACGAGCAGTACTTC
CDR3: CAITDGSSYEQYF

D: -
J: TRBJ1-2
size: many
V: TRBV27
DNA: TGTGCCAGCAGTTCGCAGGGCCACGTTAAAGGCTACACCTTC
CDR3: CASSSQGHVKGYTF

D: TRBD2
J: TRBJ2-1
size: -
V: TRBV9
DNA: TGTGCCAGCAGCGGCACTAGCGGGGGGCGCAATGAGCAGTTCTTC
CDR3: CASSGTSGGRNEQFF

D: -
J: TRBJ1-1
size: few
V: TRBV25-1
DNA: TGTGCCAGCACCAGGGGAAACATAAACACTGAAGCTTTCTTT
CDR3: CASTRGNINTEAFF

D: TRBD1
J: TRBJ1-5
size: once
V: TRBV5-6
DNA: TGTGCCAGCAGCGCGACAGGGTCCCGCCAGCCCCAGCATTTT
CDR3: CASSATGSRQPQHF

D: -
J: TRBJ1-2
size: -
V: TRBV11-2
DNA: TGTGCCAGCAGCTTAGGTGTAAGGGGCCGCACAGCTAACTATGGCTACACCTTC
CDR3: CASSLGVRGRTANYGYTF

D: TRBD2
J: TRBJ2-4
size: -
V: TRBV4-2
DNA: TGTGCCAGCAGCCCACTAGCGTCGGGAAACATTCAGTACTTC
CDR3: CASSPLASGNIQYF

D: TRBD1
J: TRBJ1-1
size: once
V: TRBV2
DNA: TGTGCCAGCAGTGAGACAGGGCATACTGAAGCTTTCTTT
CDR3: CASSETGHTEAFF

D: -
J: TRBJ1-1
size: -
V: TRBV7-9
DNA: TGTGCCAGCAGCTTAGAGGGGGTCGGGCAAAACACTGAAGCTTTCTTT
CDR3: CASSLEGVGQNTEAFF